Reported below is one TCR beta chain. Which antigen it targets is not known. A junction end diverges from the germline sequence, so it may reflect a read error. The sample belongs to a study of blood T cell repertoires in COVID-19 (dated by TCRdb to 2020 to 2021). Regarding the research as a whole: The collaborator samples originated in the United States, Italy and Spain and spanned the acute and convalescent phases of COVID-19. The material from the prospective study consisted of cDNA or gDNA derived from T cells, B-cell-depleted T cells, or PBMCs. The dataset comprised deeply sampled blood TCRbeta repertoires from subjects exposed to, actively infected with, or recovered from COVID-19. The repertoires were released in a freely available public database intended as a resource for research on the immune response to SARS-CoV-2. The samples were drawn from the first 160 participants of the ongoing ImmuneRACE study and from over 950 subjects provided by 6 global collaborators. The sample metadata nearly always contained a de-identified subject ID, COVID-19 status, age in years and sex. Where available, HLA class I and class II types were obtained from metadata supplied by the sample provider rather than from assay-based typing.

Whole blood was collected in K2EDTA tubes by collaborating institutions according to the institutions' own protocols. For TCRbeta analysis, collaborator samples were shipped as frozen whole blood, as isolated PBMCs, or as DNA extracted from either sample type. The immunoSEQ Assay, a bias-controlled multiplex PCR, was used to amplify TCRbeta CDR3 regions from genomic DNA. On the study's bioinformatics: Within the assay, amplification of reference gene primers was used to estimate how many nucleated cells each sample contained. To quantify the absolute abundance of each unique TCRbeta CDR3 rearrangement, sequence reads were collapsed and filtered. For each sample, productive Simpson clonality was calculated as the square root of Simpson's diversity index over productive rearrangements. TCRdb mirrors the immuneACCESS table, restricted to in-frame sequences. Some clones are absent from its copies; in checked studies, under half trace to an unresolved V gene, and the reason for the others is unknown. From that table come the V and J calls and clone size; the DNA was used to work out D and trimming. The sample table shows roughly 68,000 clones, and approximately 81% are seen once. The top ten constitute about 10% of the sample.

The CDR3, cysteine through phenylalanine, is 15 amino acids long. The DNA shown is the 45-base CDR3, in frame from base 1. CDR1 and CDR2 (SSHAT, FNYEAQ) derive from the germline V gene (reference sequence). What the work shows at the level of the full study, not this receptor alone: How much clinical and demographic metadata was included differed by source and by participant, and the metadata was provided uncurated.

Sequencing was carried out using peripheral blood. The sequence is built from TRBV7-7 and TRBJ2-5, with 9 bases aligning to TRBD1. This TCR came from a man aged 50 or older with active COVID-19. The sequenced DNA is TGTGCTAGCAGCTTTAGGACAGGGGTCGGCGAGACCCAGTACTTC. This encodes CASSFRTGVGETQYF.